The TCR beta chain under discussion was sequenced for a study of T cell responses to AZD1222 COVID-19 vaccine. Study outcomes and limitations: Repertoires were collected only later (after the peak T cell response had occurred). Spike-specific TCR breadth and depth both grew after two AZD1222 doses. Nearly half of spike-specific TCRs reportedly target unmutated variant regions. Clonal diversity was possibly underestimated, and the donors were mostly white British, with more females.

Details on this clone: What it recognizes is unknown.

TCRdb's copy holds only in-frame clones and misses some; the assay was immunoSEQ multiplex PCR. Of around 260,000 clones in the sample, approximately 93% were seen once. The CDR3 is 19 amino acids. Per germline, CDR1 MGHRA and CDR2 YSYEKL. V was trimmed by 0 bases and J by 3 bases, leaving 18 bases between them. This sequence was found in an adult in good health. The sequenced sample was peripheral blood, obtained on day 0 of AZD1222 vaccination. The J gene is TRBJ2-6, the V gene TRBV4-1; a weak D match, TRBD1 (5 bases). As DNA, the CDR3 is TGCGCCAGCAGCCAAGACCCAGGCCAGGGATACATTGGGGCCAACGTCCTGACTTTC. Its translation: CASSQDPGQGYIGANVLTF.